These 20 T cell receptor beta chains originate from one sample sequenced in a study of cytomegalovirus exposure and HLA in healthy donors. The PCR had 60 Vbeta and 13 Jbeta primers. Method: immunoSEQ multiplex PCR; TCRdb's copy keeps in-frame clones and lacks some. The sample holds around 90,000 clones, 78% seen once. Sample: PBMCs. These receptors originate from a woman aged 40 to 50 in good health and CMV-seronegative.

The V gene is TRBV6-1, the J gene TRBJ2-1, with TRBD1 matching 7 bases. CDR3 length: 15 residues. Germline values: CDR1 MNHNS, CDR2 SASEGT. Trimming at V came to 1 base and at J to 10 bases, leaving 10 bases not matched to a gene. CDR3 bases: TGTGCCAGCAGTGAAGTCCTGGGACAGCGCGGAGAGCAGTTCTTC. It encodes CASSEVLGQRGEQFF.

The chain carries TRBV5-1 and TRBJ2-2, with TRBD2 as a possible D gene (5 bases). Germline loops: CDR1 SGHRS, CDR2 YFSETQ. Trimming took off 3 bases at V and 0 bases at J, with 9 bases between the two ends. The CDR3 has 15 amino acids. The CDR3 DNA is TGCGCCAGCAGCTCCGGGATCCCGAACACCGGGGAGCTGTTTTTT. Translating it yields CASSSGIPNTGELFF.

This sequence joins TRBV11-2 and TRBJ2-1, with 7 positions matching TRBD2. The CDR3 covers 15 residues. Germline CDR1 and CDR2: SGHAT and FQNNGV. J was trimmed by 2 bases and V by 1 base; bases with no gene match: 2. The CDR3 sequence is CASSLARGAYNEQFF. CDR3 nucleotides: TGTGCCAGCAGCTTAGCCCGGGGGGCCTACAATGAGCAGTTCTTC.

This clone has just a few counts. The genes are TRBV6-5 and TRBJ2-7; TRBD1 agrees at 9 bases. V was clipped by 4 bases and J by 4 bases; unmatched bases: 8. Germline V gene lookup returns CDR1 MNHEY and CDR2 SVGAGI. CDR3 length: 15 amino acids. The CDR3 reads CASSLGGQGKYEQYF. CDR3 DNA sequence: TGTGCCAGCAGTTTAGGAGGACAGGGGAAATACGAGCAGTACTTC.

This clone appeared a few times. V is TRBV10-3 and J is TRBJ2-2; D remains ambiguous. This CDR3 has 12 residues. The V end lost 3 bases, the J end lost 6 bases, and 5 bases lay between the germline ends. The V gene's germline CDR1 is ENHRY and CDR2 SYGVKD. The CDR3 region has the DNA TGTGCCATCAGTGACCGTTCCGGGGAGCTGTTTTTT. Its translation: CAISDRSGELFF.

V is TRBV25-1 and J is TRBJ2-2, with D possibly matching TRBD1 (6 bases). The CDR3 loop spans 13 amino acids. V lost 5 bases to trimming and J lost 6 bases, with 10 bases between them. CDR1 is MGHDK, CDR2 SYGVNS, per germline. The CDR3 region has the DNA TGTGCCAGCAGTTTCCAGGGGCCCGGGGAGCTGTTTTTT. Translating gives CASSFQGPGELFF.

Details on this clone: At one boundary the junction diverges from the germline segment, which might be a read error. The chain combines TRBV7-7 with TRBJ2-5, with 10 bases matching TRBD2. The CDR3 covers 16 residues. Germline CDR1 reads SSHAT; CDR2 reads FNYEAQ (reference sequence). The CDR3 loop reads CASSLGLAGVEETQYF. For the CDR3, the DNA is TGTGCTAGCAGCTTAGGGCTAGCGGGAGTGGAAGAGACCCAGTACTTC.

This clone was detected only once. The rearrangement uses TRBV5-5 and TRBJ1-1; 7 bases match TRBD1. Germline V gene data show CDR1 as SGHKS and CDR2 as YYEKEE (reference sequence). The CDR3 sequence is 15 residues long. V lost 4 bases and J lost 0; bases outside the gene matches: 6. DNA of the CDR3: TGTGCCAGCAGCCAAAACAGGGGAATGAACACTGAAGCTTTCTTT. This codes for CASSQNRGMNTEAFF.

V and J are TRBV7-7 and TRBJ2-2; D gene uncertain. The length of the CDR3 is 15 residues. From germline, CDR1 is SSHAT and CDR2 FNYEAQ (reference sequence). V was pared by 4 bases and J by 1 base, with 10 bases between. Here the CDR3 reads CASSSGLRNTGELFF. Here the CDR3 DNA reads TGTGCCAGCAGCTCGGGTCTCCGGAACACCGGGGAGCTGTTTTTT.

This clone was detected only once. This chain links TRBV5-1 with TRBJ2-2; a possible D gene is TRBD2 (5 bases). CDR3 size: 17 residues. V lost 1 base and J lost 3, with 16 bases in between. Germline CDR1 SGHRS, CDR2 YFSETQ. The CDR3 reads CASSLFPTKWDTGELFF. CDR3 DNA sequence: TGCGCCAGCAGCTTGTTTCCGACTAAATGGGACACCGGGGAGCTGTTTTTT.

This clone occurred once. The chain has TRBV29-1 and TRBJ2-1; 8 bases are shared with TRBD1. Losses at the gene ends were 7 bases for V and 9 bases for J; bases not matched to a gene: 8. Germline CDR1 is SQVTM and CDR2 is ANQGSEA. The CDR3 has 12 amino acids. The CDR3 reads CSGGQGKGEQFF. The DNA of the CDR3 is TGCAGCGGAGGACAGGGCAAAGGTGAGCAGTTCTTC.

This clone was recorded once. The genes are TRBV11-3 and TRBJ2-7, with D unclear. Germline V gene lookup returns CDR1 SGHNT and CDR2 YENEEA. Trimming shortened V by 1 base and J by 3 bases, and 13 bases separated the two germline ends. The CDR3 is made up of 15 amino acids. CDR3 region: CASSLGPGVSYEQYF. The CDR3 region has the DNA TGTGCCAGCAGCTTAGGTCCGGGTGTGAGCTACGAGCAGTACTTC.

This chain connects TRBV4-2 to TRBJ1-1, with unresolved D. The germline gives CDR1 LGHNA, CDR2 YNFKEQ. The CDR3 runs 15 residues. Between the trimmed V and J ends, which lost 3 bases and 1 base, there was a span of 12 bases. The CDR3 protein is CASSQQEAWNTEAFF. CDR3 nucleotides: TGTGCCAGCAGCCAGCAGGAGGCTTGGAACACTGAAGCTTTCTTT.

This clone was seen a few times. The chain recombines TRBV4-2 with TRBJ1-2, with 10 bases aligning to TRBD1. Trimming at V came to 4 bases and at J to 3 bases, leaving 2 bases not matched to a gene. CDR1 and CDR2 (germline): LGHNA, YNFKEQ. There are 14 residues in the CDR3. CDR3: CASSPGQGDYGYTF. The CDR3 nucleotides are TGTGCCAGCAGCCCTGGACAGGGGGACTATGGCTACACCTTC.

This clone was counted only a few times. The chain combines TRBV2 with TRBJ2-3; 11 bases match TRBD2. The ends lost 4 bases at V and 8 bases at J; junction bases unmatched: 8. This CDR3 is built from 15 residues. Per the germline V gene, CDR1 is SNHLY and CDR2 is FYNNEI. The CDR3 is CASSVLLAGDGTQYF. The CDR3 coding sequence is TGTGCCAGCAGTGTTTTACTAGCGGGAGATGGTACGCAGTATTTT.

V usage is TRBV14 and J usage is TRBJ2-2; D is uncertain. V shed 4 bases and J shed 2 bases, with 14 bases lying between them. The germline V gene has CDR1 SGHDN and CDR2 FVKESK. CDR3 length: 16 residues. Here the CDR3 DNA reads TGTGCCAGCAGCCCCATTACACCCTCAAACACCGGGGAGCTGTTTTTT. Protein sequence: CASSPITPSNTGELFF.

This clone was counted a single time. This chain connects TRBV30 to TRBJ1-2; D perhaps matches TRBD1 (5 bases). The CDR3 contains 12 residues. V was pared by 6 bases and J by 7 bases, with 15 bases between. Germline loops: CDR1 GTSNPN, CDR2 SVGIG (reference sequence). CDR3 loop: CACHLRGIGYTF. DNA for the CDR3: TGTGCCTGCCACCTTAGGGGAATTGGCTACACCTTC.

V usage is TRBV5-4 and J usage is TRBJ2-3, with a weak D call TRBD2 (6 bases). The CDR3 has 18 amino acids. Germline CDR1 reads SGHNT; CDR2 reads YYREEE (reference sequence). With 0 bases removed from V and 5 bases from J, the gap between germline ends came to 22 bases. This chain's CDR3 is CASSLGVGGREIRDTQYF. DNA for the CDR3: TGTGCCAGCAGCTTGGGCGTTGGGGGACGGGAGATTCGAGATACGCAGTATTTT.

The V call is TRBV9, the J call TRBJ2-7; 7 nucleotides match TRBD2. CDR1 and CDR2 (germline): SGDLS, YYNGEE. J was trimmed by 6 bases and V by 0 bases; bases with no gene match: 0. The CDR3 covers 12 residues. CDR3 sequence (DNA): TGTGCCAGCAGCGTAGGGGAGGGCGAGCAGTACTTC. As protein: CASSVGEGEQYF.

The gene calls are TRBV29-1 and TRBJ1-1; D uncertain. CDR1 and CDR2 from the germline V gene are SQVTM and ANQGSEA. CDR3 length: 9 amino acids. Here the CDR3 DNA reads TGCACCTCGAACACTGAAGCTTTCTTT. Translated, it gives CTSNTEAFF.